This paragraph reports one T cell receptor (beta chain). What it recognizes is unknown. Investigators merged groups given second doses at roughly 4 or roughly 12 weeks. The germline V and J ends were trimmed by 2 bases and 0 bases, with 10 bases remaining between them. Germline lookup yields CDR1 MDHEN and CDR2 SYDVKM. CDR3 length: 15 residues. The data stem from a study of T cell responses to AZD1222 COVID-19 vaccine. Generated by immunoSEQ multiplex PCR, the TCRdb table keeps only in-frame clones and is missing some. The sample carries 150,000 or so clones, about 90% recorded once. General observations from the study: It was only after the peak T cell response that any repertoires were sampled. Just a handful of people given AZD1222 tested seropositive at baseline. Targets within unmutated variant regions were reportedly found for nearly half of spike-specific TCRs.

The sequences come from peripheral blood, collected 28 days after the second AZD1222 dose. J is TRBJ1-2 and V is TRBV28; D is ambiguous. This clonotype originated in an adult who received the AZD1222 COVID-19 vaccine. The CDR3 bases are TGTGCCAGCAGTTTAGATCCCTTAGCTAACTATGGCTACACCTTC. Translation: CASSLDPLANYGYTF.